This T cell receptor beta chain emerged from a study of radiotherapy plus CTLA-4 blockade in lung cancer. Overall study: Across the patients, objective responses occurred in approximately 18%, and disease control in approximately 30%.

Notes on this clone: Its antigen remains unknown.

Alongside CTLA-4 blockade with ipilimumab, patients with chemo-refractory metastatic non-small-cell lung cancer received focal radiation. Assay: immunoSEQ multiplex PCR; the TCRdb copy retains only in-frame clones and omits some. The table lists some 52,000 clones, 65% to 80% of them singletons. V shed 5 bases and J shed 1 base, with 4 bases lying between them. CDR3 size: 12 residues. CDR1 is MDHEN and CDR2 is SYDVKM in the germline V gene. Overall study results and limits: Early blood T cell clone changes and increased post-radiation serum interferon-beta were reportedly the strongest response predictors. Radiotherapy plus ipilimumab was followed by expansion in blood of tumor-derived TCR clones.

The origin of this receptor is a human donor with non-small cell lung cancer who had a partial response to radiotherapy plus ipilimumab. The chain carries TRBV28 and TRBJ2-3; D gene ambiguous. Material: peripheral blood, obtained from a patient treated with radiotherapy plus ipilimumab. The CDR3 region has the DNA TGTGCCAGCAGTGCGCGCACAGATACGCAGTATTTT. It yields the protein CASSARTDTQYF.